A single T cell receptor beta chain is shown here with its context. This clone was detected a few times. Its target antigen remains unknown. Base quality data are lacking; no much larger clone is found one base away. The sample is drawn from a study of blood T cell repertoires in COVID-19 (dated by TCRdb to about 2020). Turning to the overall study: The collaborator samples originated in the United States, Italy and Spain and spanned the acute and convalescent phases of COVID-19. The prospective study material was composed of cDNA or gDNA derived from T cells, B-cell-depleted T cells, or PBMCs. The dataset comprised deeply sampled blood TCRbeta repertoires from subjects exposed to, actively infected with, or recovered from COVID-19. The repertoires were released in a freely available public database meant as a resource for research on the immune response to SARS-CoV-2. Samples were obtained from the ongoing ImmuneRACE study (first 160 participants) and from some 1,200 subjects provided by 6 global collaborators. Nearly every sample came with metadata listing a de-identified subject ID, COVID-19 status, age in years and sex. Where available, HLA class I and class II types were obtained from metadata supplied by the sample provider rather than from assay-based typing.

At one collaborating source in Seattle, patients were enrolled during active infection and were followed longitudinally through the course of disease. Collaborating institutions collected whole blood in K2EDTA tubes following their own protocols. For TCRbeta analysis, collaborators shipped samples in one of three forms: frozen whole blood, isolated PBMCs, or DNA extracted from either of those sample types. The germline V gene yields MDHEN for CDR1 and SYDVKM for CDR2. Trimming removed 4 bases from V and 8 bases from J, leaving 14 bases between the germline ends. From its cysteine to its phenylalanine, the CDR3 spans 13 amino acids. Only the CDR3 DNA is retained, 39 bases long and in frame from the first base. Study-level results and caveats: Clinical and demographic metadata were provided uncurated, with the amount varying by source and participant.

TCRbeta CDR3 regions were amplified from genomic DNA using the immunoSEQ Assay, a bias-controlled multiplex PCR. The paper's data handling went like this. The number of nucleated cells in each sample was estimated from the amplification of reference gene primers within the assay. Sequence reads were collapsed and filtered to measure the absolute abundance of every unique TCRbeta CDR3 rearrangement. For each sample, productive Simpson clonality was calculated as the square root of Simpson's diversity index across productive rearrangements. TCRdb took over this immuneACCESS table, retaining in-frame rearrangements with V and J assigned. Such tables are incomplete; in checked studies, under half of the missing clones stem from an unresolved V gene, and the remainder is unexplained. The D gene and trimming were derived from the DNA, and the V and J assignments and clone size from that table. Across this sample there are under 200,000 clones, with around four fifths seen only once. Clones ranked in the top ten supply around 13% of the sample.

Sequencing was performed on peripheral blood. The sequence derives from a woman in her 70s with COVID-19, enrolled during active disease. Recombination linked TRBV28 to TRBJ1-2; too little of a D gene remains to name it. The sequenced DNA is TGTGCCAGCAGTTACGGGAGAACCAACGGCTACACCTTC. The resulting protein is CASSYGRTNGYTF.